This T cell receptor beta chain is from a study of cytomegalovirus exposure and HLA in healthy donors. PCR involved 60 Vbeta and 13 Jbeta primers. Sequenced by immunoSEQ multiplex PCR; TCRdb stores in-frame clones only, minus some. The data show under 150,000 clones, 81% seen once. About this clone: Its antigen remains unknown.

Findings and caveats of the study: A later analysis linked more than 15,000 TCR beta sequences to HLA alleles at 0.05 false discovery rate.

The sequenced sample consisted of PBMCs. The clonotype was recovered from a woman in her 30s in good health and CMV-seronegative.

For the CDR3, the DNA is TGTGCCAGCAGCGGCCTAGGCTACAATGAGCAGTTCTTC. Protein sequence: CASSGLGYNEQFF. J is TRBJ2-1 and V is TRBV9; D is ambiguous. Germline V CDR1 and CDR2: SGDLS, YYNGEE. This CDR3 contains 13 residues. The V end lost 3 bases, the J end lost 3 bases, and 7 bases lay between the germline ends.